This TCR beta chain was documented in a study of cytomegalovirus exposure and HLA in healthy donors. Overall study: From HLA-typed donors, an early data release held tens of millions of unique TCRs.

General observations from the study: Later on, an analysis showed TCR association rates differing by HLA locus, with DRB1 the most and HLA-C the fewest. Overall, approximately 150 TCR beta chains were annotated as cytomegalovirus-associated. In a later analysis, more than 15,000 TCR beta sequences were associated with HLA alleles at 0.05 false discovery rate.

Primers included in the PCR were 60 Vbeta and 13 Jbeta primers. Generated by immunoSEQ multiplex PCR, the TCRdb table keeps only in-frame clones and is missing some. The table lists about 170,000 clones, 79% of them singletons. The germline CDR1 and CDR2 sequences are SGHDN and FVKESK. Trimming cost V 0 bases and J 7 bases; bases outside gene matches: 5. The CDR3 has 14 residues. Remarks on this clone: Its antigen is undetermined.

Sequenced: PBMCs. The clonotype originates from a woman in her 50s in good health and CMV-seronegative. This chain connects TRBV14 to TRBJ1-2; 7 positions match TRBD1. This CDR3 reads CASSQEQGIRGYTF. The DNA for the CDR3 is TGTGCCAGCAGCCAAGAACAGGGGATTCGTGGCTACACCTTC. Drawing the rest from reference TRBV14 and TRBJ1-2, the complete variable domain is EAGVTQFPSHSVIEKGQTVTLRCDPISGHDNLYWYRRVMGKEIKFLLHFVKESKQDESGMPNNRFLAERTGGTYSTLKVQPAELEDSGVYFCASSQEQGIRGYTFGSGTRLTVV.